Presented here are 4 T cell receptor beta chains from one specimen sequenced in a study of T cells after yellow fever vaccination. TCRdb used MiXCR to reprocess the 5' RACE reads, holding one entry per CDR3 protein. The table records roughly 330,000 distinct CDR3 sequences, approximately 4% of them present only once. The sequencing used PBMCs, collected 5 days after the yellow fever booster vaccination. All receptors derive from a man younger than 35 who received the YFV17D yellow fever vaccine.

This clonotype has more than one count but fewer than ten. The chain has TRBV29-1 and TRBJ2-5; D uncertain. V lost 2 bases to trimming and J lost 5 bases, with 9 bases between them. The CDR3 is 12 residues long. The germline CDR1 and CDR2 sequences are SQVTM and ANQGSEA. CDR3 protein: CSVERVGETQYF. CDR3 DNA: TGCAGCGTTGAAAGGGTCGGGGAGACCCAGTACTTC.

This clonotype was detected a few times. This sequence joins TRBV4-3 and TRBJ1-2, with 7 positions matching TRBD1. The CDR3 is made up of 16 amino acids. The germline V gene encodes CDR1 LGHNA and CDR2 YSLEER. V dropped 4 bases and J dropped 3; count of bases not matched to a gene: 11. The CDR3 DNA reads TGCGCCAGCAGCCCCCTACTAAGACAGGGCTACTATGGCTACACCTTC. Protein sequence: CASSPLLRQGYYGYTF.

The gene calls are TRBV15 and TRBJ2-6; 7 bases map to TRBD1. J gave up 3 bases and V 5 bases, and 4 bases lay outside the gene matches. Per the germline V gene, CDR1 is LNHNV and CDR2 is YYDKDF (reference sequence). The CDR3 is 15 amino acids. CDR3 region: CATSPQGVGANVLTF. In DNA form, the CDR3 reads TGTGCCACCAGCCCCCAGGGGGTTGGGGCCAACGTCCTGACTTTC. Full variable domain (missing parts from reference TRBV15 and TRBJ2-6): DAMVIQNPRYQVTQFGKPVTLSCSQTLNHNVMYWYQQKSSQAPKLLFHYYDKDFNNEADTPDNFQSRRPNTSFCFLDIRSPGLGDTAMYLCATSPQGVGANVLTFGAGSRLTVL.

The chain joins TRBV9 to TRBJ2-2; no reliable D call. Germline loops: CDR1 SGDLS, CDR2 YYNGEE. The ends were cut back, 2 bases at V and 4 bases at J, with 6 bases in the middle. The CDR3 extends over 13 amino acids. The CDR3, as DNA: TGTGCCAGCAGCGTGTCACGCACCGGGGAGCTGTTTTTT. It yields the protein CASSVSRTGELFF.